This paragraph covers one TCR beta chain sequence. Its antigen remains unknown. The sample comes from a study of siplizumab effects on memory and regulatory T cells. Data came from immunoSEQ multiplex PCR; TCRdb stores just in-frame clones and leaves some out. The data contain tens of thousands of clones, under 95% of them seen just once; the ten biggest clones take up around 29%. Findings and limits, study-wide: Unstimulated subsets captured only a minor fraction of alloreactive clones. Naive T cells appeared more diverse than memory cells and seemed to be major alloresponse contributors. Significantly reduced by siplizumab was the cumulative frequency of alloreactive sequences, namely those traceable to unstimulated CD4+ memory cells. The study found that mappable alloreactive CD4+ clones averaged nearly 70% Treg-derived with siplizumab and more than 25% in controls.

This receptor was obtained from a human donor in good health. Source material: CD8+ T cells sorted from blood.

The CDR3 is CASSLPPFYKPGYTF. The CDR3 region has the DNA TGTGCCAGCAGCTTACCACCCTTCTACAAGCCCGGCTACACCTTC. The chain uses TRBV7-2 and TRBJ1-2; unclear D gene. CDR1 is SGHTA, CDR2 FQGNSA, per germline. The CDR3 is made up of 15 amino acids. V lost 2 bases, J lost 8 bases, and 18 bases lay in between.